Detailed here is one T cell receptor (beta chain). The antigen remains unidentified. This record belongs to a study of T cell responses to AZD1222 COVID-19 vaccine. Broader study findings: Nearly half of spike-specific TCRs reportedly go after variant regions that carry no mutations.

Per the germline V gene, CDR1 is SGHKS and CDR2 is YYEKEE (reference sequence). This CDR3 is built from 16 residues. V gave up 9 bases and J gave up 0 bases, with 21 bases separating them. Measured with immunoSEQ multiplex PCR; TCRdb has only the in-frame clones, and not every one. The data hold 200,000 to 250,000 clones, with about 94% observed a single time. The gene calls are TRBV5-5 and TRBJ1-1; the D gene is possibly TRBD1 (6 bases). The receptor was isolated from an adult who received the MenACWY meningococcal vaccine as a control. This sample comprised peripheral blood, obtained 28 days after the second dose of the MenACWY control vaccine. CDR3 amino acids: CANAKTGLLMNTEAFF. CDR3 DNA: TGTGCCAACGCCAAAACAGGGCTCCTTATGAACACTGAAGCTTTCTTT.